The 17 T cell receptor beta chains below were found in one sample sequenced in a study of blood T cell repertoires in COVID-19. The assay was immunoSEQ multiplex PCR, and TCRdb's table has in-frame clones only and misses some. The sample holds 110,000 or so clones, around 85% seen once. Sequencing was performed on peripheral blood. All receptors come from a man over 45 with acute or convalescent COVID-19.

CDR3 loop: CASSISHARSNQPQHF. The CDR3 DNA sequence: TGTGCCAGTAGTATATCTCACGCCAGGAGCAATCAGCCCCAGCATTTT. This chain links TRBV19 with TRBJ1-5, with D unclear. Germline lookup yields CDR1 LNHDA and CDR2 SQIVND (reference sequence). The CDR3 length is 16 residues. Trimming removed 2 bases at V and 1 base at J, with 12 bases between.

The genes are TRBV2 and TRBJ1-1; 8 bases agree with TRBD1. V trimming: 6 bases; J trimming: 1 base; junction bases outside the gene matches: 7. The CDR3 consists of 15 residues. Germline CDR1 SNHLY, CDR2 FYNNEI. The CDR3 DNA is TGTGCCAGCAGGGCAGGGGGCTCGGCGAACACTGAAGCTTTCTTT. This translates into CASRAGGSANTEAFF.

This clone came up once. This sample includes further DNA sequences coding for the same CDR3. Here the CDR3 DNA reads TGTGCCAGCAGCTTAACCGGGAACGATGAGCAGTTCTTC. This codes for CASSLTGNDEQFF. The rearrangement uses TRBV7-3 and TRBJ2-1, with D possibly being TRBD2 (5 bases). Trimming pared 0 bases from V and 8 bases from J, leaving 8 bases between. The V gene's germline CDR1 is SGHTA and CDR2 FQGTGA. The CDR3 totals 13 residues.

In the case of this clone: Additional DNA sequences in this sample encode the identical CDR3. This chain joins TRBV10-2 and TRBJ1-1, with TRBD1 as a possible D gene (5 bases). V lost 4 bases and J lost 2, with 8 bases in between. The CDR3 length is 13 residues. Germline V gene lookup returns CDR1 WSHSY and CDR2 SAAADI. CDR3 region: CASSVQANTEAFF. CDR3 bases: TGCGCCAGCAGTGTACAGGCCAACACTGAAGCTTTCTTT.

In this sample, this clone turned up a few times. V gene TRBV21-1 combines with J gene TRBJ2-3; TRBD2 is taken as the D call from the table, unchecked against the DNA. TRBV21-1 is recorded as a pseudogene. The CDR3 has 16 residues. CDR3 bases: TGTGCCAGCAGCATAGGACTAGCGGGGGGGCGGGATACGCAGTATTTT. Its protein product is CASSIGLAGGRDTQYF.

J is TRBJ2-7 and V is TRBV24-1; D unclear. The V gene's germline CDR1 is KGHDR and CDR2 SFDVKD. The CDR3 has 12 amino acids. Deletions cut 4 bases from V and 3 bases from J, with 6 bases between. CDR3: CATSDRLYEQYF. CDR3 bases: TGTGCCACCAGTGACAGACTCTACGAGCAGTACTTC.

The V call is TRBV5-4, the J call TRBJ2-3, with a weak D call TRBD2 (6 bases). There are 14 residues in the CDR3. Germline CDR1 and CDR2: SGHNT and YYREEE (reference sequence). V was shortened by 3 bases and J by 8 bases, with 16 bases between the two germline ends. CDR3 protein: CASSSEAGPVTQYF. The CDR3 nucleotides read TGTGCCAGCAGCTCCGAGGCGGGGCCAGTTACGCAGTATTTT.

The CDR3 here is CASSLGAGRETQYF. The CDR3, as DNA: TGCGCCAGCAGCTTAGGCGCGGGACGGGAGACCCAGTACTTC. The chain links TRBV5-1 to TRBJ2-5, with D possibly being TRBD2 (6 bases). Trimming left V 2 bases short and J 5 bases short, with 13 bases between. Germline V gene lookup returns CDR1 SGHRS and CDR2 YFSETQ. The CDR3 loop spans 14 amino acids.

The J gene is TRBJ2-4, the V gene TRBV19, with TRBD1 matching 12 bases. The trim removed 1 base at V and 9 bases at J, leaving 4 bases unmatched. In germline, CDR1 is LNHDA, CDR2 SQIVND (reference sequence). There are 15 residues in the CDR3. CDR3 DNA: TGTGCCAGTAGTATAGGCGGGACAGGGGGCTTCATTCAGTACTTC. As protein: CASSIGGTGGFIQYF.

This clone was observed once. This sequence joins TRBV19 and TRBJ2-5; D is perhaps TRBD2 (6 bases). Between the trimmed V and J ends, which lost 6 bases and 5 bases, there was a span of 10 bases. The CDR3 runs to 12 residues. Per the germline V gene, CDR1 is LNHDA and CDR2 is SQIVND (reference sequence). The CDR3 nucleotides are TGTGCCAGTAGACTAGCTGGTGAGACCCAGTACTTC. It yields the protein CASRLAGETQYF.

The rearrangement joins TRBV29-1 to TRBJ2-7, with TRBD2 matching 8 bases. Germline lookup yields CDR1 SQVTM and CDR2 ANQGSEA. CDR3 length: 13 amino acids. Germline trimming cut 3 bases from V and 1 base from J; bases unmatched to any gene: 2. The CDR3 loop is CSVEGGGSYEQYF. Here the CDR3 DNA reads TGCAGCGTTGAGGGCGGGGGGTCCTACGAGCAGTACTTC.

The chain combines TRBV19 with TRBJ1-2, with TRBD1 identical over 7 bases. The germline V gene encodes CDR1 LNHDA and CDR2 SQIVND (reference sequence). CDR3 length equals 15 residues. With 5 bases clipped from V and 5 bases from J, the junction kept 11 bases outside the gene matches. The CDR3 sequence: CASSPAERTGYGYTF. The CDR3 DNA sequence: TGTGCCAGTAGTCCTGCGGAGAGGACAGGTTATGGCTACACCTTC.

This rearrangement joins TRBV11-3 to TRBJ1-1; D is unclear. V lost 1 base and J lost 1, with 4 bases in between. This CDR3 region has 13 residues. The germline gives CDR1 SGHNT, CDR2 YENEEA. The CDR3 reads CASSLGGNTEAFF. CDR3 in DNA: TGTGCCAGCAGCTTAGGAGGGAACACTGAAGCTTTCTTT.

This chain uses TRBV19 with TRBJ1-4, with a possible D match to TRBD1 (5 bases). V gave up 4 bases and J gave up 0 bases, with 9 bases separating them. The CDR3 consists of 15 residues. CDR1 is LNHDA, CDR2 SQIVND, per germline (reference sequence). The CDR3 DNA follows: TGTGCCAGTAGTACAAGACAGTCAACTAATGAAAAACTGTTTTTT. Its translation: CASSTRQSTNEKLFF. The full variable domain, its missing parts supplied by reference TRBV19 and TRBJ1-4, is DGGITQSPKYLFRKEGQNVTLSCEQNLNHDAMYWYRQDPGQGLRLIYYSQIVNDFQKGDIAEGYSVSREKKESFPLTVTSAQKNPTAFYLCASSTRQSTNEKLFFGSGTQLSVL.

The V gene is TRBV4-1, the J gene TRBJ1-1, with D hard to call. The CDR3 has 16 residues. V lost 4 bases, J lost 5 bases, and 20 bases lay in between. The germline gives CDR1 MGHRA, CDR2 YSYEKL. Here the CDR3 DNA reads TGCGCCAGCAGCCCGAGACCTAACGAACTGAGGACTGAAGCTTTCTTT. Protein: CASSPRPNELRTEAFF.

The rearrangement links TRBV15 to TRBJ1-2, with a tentative D call TRBD1 (5 bases). The V and J ends lost 1 base and 4 bases respectively, with 13 bases between them. The CDR3 has 15 amino acids. Germline V gene lookup returns CDR1 LNHNV and CDR2 YYDKDF (reference sequence). The CDR3 nucleotides are TGTGCCACCAGCAGAGTTAAGGGGAGGAGCTATGGCTACACCTTC. This translates into CATSRVKGRSYGYTF.

This chain connects TRBV4-2 to TRBJ1-6, with unresolved D. The CDR3 is 14 amino acids. V was trimmed by 4 bases and J by 10 bases, leaving 14 bases between them. Looked up from germline, CDR1 is LGHNA and CDR2 is YNFKEQ. The CDR3 DNA follows: TGTGCCAGCAGCCTCGGGAGGGTCCAATCACCCCTCCACTTT. Protein sequence: CASSLGRVQSPLHF.